These T cell receptor beta chains were read from a single sample in a study of T-cell memory formation after mild COVID-19. TCRdb passed the 5' RACE reads through MiXCR, listing each CDR3 protein once. The sample records about 400,000 distinct CDR3 sequences, approximately 18% being singletons. The source material was PBMCs or a T cell subset sorted from them (not recorded which). The receptors were sampled from a man between 18 and 29 years old who had mild COVID-19 (a few samples of this study predate the infection). Cell type and time point are not known. Each CDR3 is given with its conserved first and last residue. Fields, in order: J gene, V gene, D gene, clone size, CDR3 DNA, CDR3 protein. A D gene is named only where the DNA matches it firmly. Size tells how often a clone was seen (once, few, many) or the class of an expanded clone, and some rows leave it out.

TRBJ2-1	TRBV24-1	NA	many	TGTGCCACCGGGGACCGCAGCTCCTACAATGAGCAGTTCTTC	CATGDRSSYNEQFF
TRBJ2-3	TRBV7-2	NA	few	TGTGCCAGCAGCTTATCGGGTCTCTCAGATACGCAGTATTTT	CASSLSGLSDTQYF
TRBJ2-5	TRBV19	NA	NA	TGTGCCAGTAATGCAGGGGCGCCGGAGACCCAGTACTTC	CASNAGAPETQYF
TRBJ1-5	TRBV28	NA	NA	TGTGCCAGCAGCCCGCCCGGCGGGAGCAATCAGCCCCAGCATTTT	CASSPPGGSNQPQHF
TRBJ2-7	TRBV30	NA	NA	TGTGCCTCTCCGGGGTCAGGGGACGAGCAGTACTTC	CASPGSGDEQYF
TRBJ1-1	TRBV6-1	NA	few	TGTGCCAGCAGGTTGGTTGAGGGATTGGACACTGAAGCTTTCTTT	CASRLVEGLDTEAFF
TRBJ2-7	TRBV5-1	NA	few	TGCGCCAGCAGCCCTGTTAGGGGGGACCCCTACGAGCAGTACTTC	CASSPVRGDPYEQYF
TRBJ2-3	TRBV6-6	NA	NA	TGTGCCAGCAGAAACGGGGCTCGAATCACAGATACGCAGTATTTT	CASRNGARITDTQYF
TRBJ2-1	TRBV27	NA	NA	TGTGCCAGCCTAGGGAACAGGGTAAATGAGCAGTTCTTC	CASLGNRVNEQFF
TRBJ1-5	TRBV7-2	NA	few	TGTGCCAGCAGTTCCGCCCGGGGGAAGCATTTT	CASSSARGKHF
TRBJ1-1	TRBV10-3	NA	NA	TGTGCCATCAGTGGGGCGGCTAACACTGAAGCTTTCTTT	CAISGAANTEAFF
TRBJ2-5	TRBV6-5	TRBD1	few	TGTGCCAGCAGATCCACAGGGGCAAGGGAGACCCAGTACTTC	CASRSTGARETQYF
TRBJ1-5	TRBV10-3	NA	NA	TGTGCCATCAGTGATGGGTGGAATCAGCCCCAGCATTTT	CAISDGWNQPQHF
TRBJ2-1	TRBV7-2	TRBD2	few	TGTGCCAGCAGCTTTTCTAGCGGGGGGGCCAGAGAGCAGTTCTTC	CASSFSSGGAREQFF
TRBJ2-1	TRBV12-3/TRBV12-4	NA	few	TGTGCCAGCAGTTTCGGTCAAAGTCGGACCGTAAATGAGCAGTTCTTC	CASSFGQSRTVNEQFF
TRBJ1-5	TRBV7-2	NA	few	TGTGCCAGCAGCTTAACAACTGGGCAGCCCCAGCATTTT	CASSLTTGQPQHF
TRBJ2-5	TRBV6-2/TRBV6-3	TRBD2	few	TGTGCCAGCAGTTACTCGAGCGGGGTGGAGACCCAGTACTTC	CASSYSSGVETQYF
TRBJ2-7	TRBV5-5	NA	few	TGTGCCAGCAGCTTTCCAGGGGCCCACGAGCAGTACTTC	CASSFPGAHEQYF
TRBJ1-2	TRBV7-2	NA	few	TGTGCCAGCAGCCCGGTGGGGGGCCAAGGCTACACCTTC	CASSPVGGQGYTF
TRBJ2-5	TRBV20-1	NA	NA	TGCAGTGCTAGAGCCATAGGGGTGCAAGAGACCCAGTACTTC	CSARAIGVQETQYF
TRBJ1-4	TRBV7-9	NA	few	TGTGCCAGCAGCGGGACCATCGGAGAAAAACTGTTTTTT	CASSGTIGEKLFF
TRBJ2-7	TRBV12-3/TRBV12-4	NA	many	TGTGCCAGCAGCTTTTACTACGAGCAGTACTTC	CASSFYYEQYF
TRBJ2-5	TRBV28	NA	NA	TGTGCCAGCAGCGAGGGGAACAGGTACCAAGAGACCCAGTACTTC	CASSEGNRYQETQYF
TRBJ1-1	TRBV29-1	NA	few	TGCAGCGCTAAAAAGGGGGACACTGAAGCTTTCTTT	CSAKKGDTEAFF
TRBJ1-3	TRBV4-3	NA	NA	TGCGCCAGCAGCGTGGGCAGGGTCGGAAACACCATATATTTT	CASSVGRVGNTIYF
TRBJ2-1	TRBV19	NA	many	TGTGCCAGTAGTCGGGCTCGGCGCCGGGATGAGCAGTTCTTC	CASSRARRRDEQFF
TRBJ1-5	TRBV11-2	NA	NA	TGTGCCAGCAGCTCAACAGATCAGCCCCAGCATTTT	CASSSTDQPQHF
TRBJ1-2	TRBV29-1	NA	many	TGCAGCGTTGATCCGCAGGACGCGGCTGGCTACACCTTC	CSVDPQDAAGYTF
TRBJ1-1	TRBV5-1	NA	few	TGCGCCAGCAGCTTGTTTTTGGGCGGGACACGAGATCTGAACACTGAAGCTTTCTTT	CASSLFLGGTRDLNTEAFF
TRBJ2-3	TRBV5-1	NA	NA	TGCGCCAGCCGTCAGGGGACTAGCACAGATACGCAGTATTTT	CASRQGTSTDTQYF
TRBJ2-4	TRBV11-2	NA	NA	TGTGCCAGCAGCGCCAGGATTATCACAGCCAAAAACATTCAGTACTTC	CASSARIITAKNIQYF
TRBJ2-2	TRBV7-3	TRBD1	few	TGTGCCAGCAGCCCCGGGACAGGGATCGGCGGGGAGCTGTTTTTT	CASSPGTGIGGELFF
TRBJ2-5	TRBV6-2/TRBV6-3	TRBD2	NA	TGTGCCAGCAGTTACGGGACTAGCGGGGTTCAAGAGACCCAGTACTTC	CASSYGTSGVQETQYF
TRBJ2-5	TRBV20-1	NA	NA	TGCAGTGCTAGCACTCCTCCGGGGAGCCTCCAAGAGACCCAGTACTTC	CSASTPPGSLQETQYF
TRBJ1-1	TRBV7-6	NA	many	TGTGCCAGCAGCTTAGGAGGGCTCAACACTGAAGCTTTCTTT	CASSLGGLNTEAFF
TRBJ2-5	TRBV5-1	TRBD1	many	TGCGCCAGCAGCCATGGGACAGGGGAAGAGACCCAGTACTTC	CASSHGTGEETQYF
TRBJ2-3	TRBV27	TRBD2	NA	TGTGCCAGCAGCCAGAGGACTAGTTCTGGCACAGATACGCAGTATTTT	CASSQRTSSGTDTQYF
TRBJ2-5	TRBV7-2	NA	NA	TGTGCCAGCAGCTTGGTGGGGGTCCAAGAGACCCAGTACTTC	CASSLVGVQETQYF
TRBJ2-7	TRBV7-9	NA	few	TGTGCCAGCAGCTTAGTTCAGGGGGGCGAGCAGTACTTC	CASSLVQGGEQYF
TRBJ1-4	TRBV4-3	NA	NA	TGCGCCAGCAGCCGGGGCAGGGTAGGTGAAAAACTGTTTTTT	CASSRGRVGEKLFF
TRBJ1-5	TRBV7-8	NA	NA	TGTGCCAGCAGCTCGCAAAGGGGGTATTCGGATAGTTTTCAGCCCCAGCATTTT	CASSSQRGYSDSFQPQHF
TRBJ2-7	TRBV5-1	NA	many	TGCGCCAGCAGCCCCGCTATGGGGGGGCCCTACGAGCAGTACTTC	CASSPAMGGPYEQYF
TRBJ2-3	TRBV10-3	NA	few	TGTGCCATCAAAGTGGGACTTCACACAGATACGCAGTATTTT	CAIKVGLHTDTQYF
TRBJ2-2	TRBV28	NA	NA	TGTGCCAGCACCGGGGACATATTCACCGGGGAGCTGTTTTTT	CASTGDIFTGELFF
TRBJ2-7	TRBV27	NA	few	TGTGCCAGCAGTTTGGGGGGATCACCCGTCTACGAGCAGTACTTC	CASSLGGSPVYEQYF
TRBJ2-5	TRBV11-1	NA	many	TGTGCCAGCAGTGTAGCCGGGGAGACCCAGTACTTC	CASSVAGETQYF
TRBJ2-4	TRBV5-1	TRBD1	NA	TGCGCCAGCAGCTTGGCCACAGGGGGCAATCACATTCAGTACTTC	CASSLATGGNHIQYF
TRBJ2-2	TRBV5-6	NA	few	TGTGCCAGCCGCCGCTGGGGCGCGGTGAACACCGGGGAGCTGTTTTTT	CASRRWGAVNTGELFF
TRBJ2-5	TRBV29-1	NA	NA	TGCAGCGTCACCCAGGGGTTAGGGGAGACCCAGTACTTC	CSVTQGLGETQYF
TRBJ2-2	TRBV4-2	TRBD1	NA	TGTGCCAGCAGCCAGCTCGACAGGGGGAGGACCGGGGAGCTGTTTTTT	CASSQLDRGRTGELFF
TRBJ1-2	TRBV3-2	NA	NA	TGTGCCAGCAGCCACGGTCAGGGCGGCTACACCTTC	CASSHGQGGYTF
TRBJ2-2	TRBV10-3	NA	few	TGTGCCATCAAACCCAACACCGGGGAGCTGTTTTTT	CAIKPNTGELFF
TRBJ1-2	TRBV6-1	TRBD1	few	TGTGCCAGCAGCCTGCCCAGGGGGCCCCTCGGCTACACCTTC	CASSLPRGPLGYTF